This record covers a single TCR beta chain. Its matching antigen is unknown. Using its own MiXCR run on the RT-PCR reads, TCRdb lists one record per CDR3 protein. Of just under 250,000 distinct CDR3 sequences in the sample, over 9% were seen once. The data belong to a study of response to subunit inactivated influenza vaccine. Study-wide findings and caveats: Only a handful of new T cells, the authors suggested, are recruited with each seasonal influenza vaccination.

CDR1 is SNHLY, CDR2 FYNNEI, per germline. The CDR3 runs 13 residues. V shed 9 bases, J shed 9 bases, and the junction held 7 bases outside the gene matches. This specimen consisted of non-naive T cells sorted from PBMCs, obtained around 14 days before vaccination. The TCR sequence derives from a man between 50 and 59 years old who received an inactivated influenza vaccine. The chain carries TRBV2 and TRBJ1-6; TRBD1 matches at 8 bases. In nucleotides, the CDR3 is TGTGCCAGTGAAGACAGGGGCGGTTCACCCCTCCACTTT. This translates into CASEDRGGSPLHF.